A single sample gave rise to the 21 T cell receptor beta chains below, sequenced in a study of blood T cells in healthy people across ages. The authors ran a second PCR of roughly 7 to 11 cycles using a sample-barcoded 5' primer and a J-beta primer mix. Each CDR3 protein is one row after TCRdb ran MiXCR on the 5' RACE reads. The top ten hold 3% of the sample, which has approximately 800,000 distinct CDR3 sequences, roughly 24% seen once. The data were also submitted as part of a second study, on T cells of mothers and their children.

Sequenced: blood. Receptor source: a boy younger than 18 in good health.

This clonotype was counted a single time. The V and J genes are TRBV20-1 and TRBJ2-3; 10 nucleotides agree with TRBD2. With V trimmed by 6 bases and J by 5 bases, 11 bases remained unmatched. In germline, CDR1 is DFQATT, CDR2 SNEGSKA (reference sequence). The CDR3 is 15 amino acids. Here the CDR3 DNA reads TGCAGTGCCTTAAGGACTAGCGGTCGTGAAGATACGCAGTATTTT. This codes for CSALRTSGREDTQYF.

Comments on this clonotype: The junction and the germline gene differ at one end; a read error may be behind it. CDR3 nucleotides: TGTGCCGGCAGTCTACAGGGACTAGCAAGCGGTGAGCAGTTCTTC. Protein sequence: CAGSLQGLASGEQFF. The chain employs TRBV7-3 and TRBJ2-1, with 9 bases matching TRBD2. The CDR3 has 15 residues. In germline, CDR1 is SGHTA, CDR2 FQGTGA.

This clonotype has more than one count but fewer than ten. The chain links TRBV20-1 to TRBJ1-6; D remains ambiguous. Germline V lookup: CDR1 DFQATT, CDR2 SNEGSKA (reference sequence). V was cut by 4 bases and J by 7 bases, with 11 bases left in between. The CDR3 sequence is 13 residues long. CDR3 sequence: CSAMVDPNSPLHF. The DNA of the CDR3 is TGCAGTGCTATGGTTGACCCGAATTCACCCCTCCACTTT.

This clonotype occurred a few times. The CDR3 bases are TGTGCCAGCTCACCGGAACCAGGGAAAGGCGGGGAGCTGTTTTTT. Encoded protein: CASSPEPGKGGELFF. V is TRBV18 and J is TRBJ2-2; D is possibly TRBD1 (5 bases). Per the germline V gene, CDR1 is KGHSH and CDR2 is LQKENI. CDR3 size: 15 residues. With 3 bases removed from V and 7 bases from J, the gap between germline ends came to 15 bases.

This clonotype was detected a few times. The chain carries TRBV6-2 or TRBV6-3 and TRBJ2-6, with no clear D. The V gene's germline CDR1 is MNHEY and CDR2 SVGEGT. Trimming pared 7 bases from V and 4 bases from J, leaving 11 bases between. The CDR3 spans 14 residues. The CDR3 region is CASNWGSGANVLTF. CDR3 bases: TGTGCCAGCAATTGGGGATCCGGGGCCAACGTCCTGACTTTC.

The chain couples TRBV18 to TRBJ2-1; D possibly corresponds to TRBD2 (5 bases). V lost 3 bases, J lost 10 bases, and 7 bases lay in between. The CDR3 extends over 11 amino acids. CDR1 is KGHSH and CDR2 is LQKENI in the germline V gene. The CDR3 DNA follows: TGTGCCAGCTCACCCGGGGTCGAGCAGTTCTTC. This sequence encodes CASSPGVEQFF.

This clonotype showed up just a few times. The chain joins TRBV7-6 to TRBJ2-7; 8 bases align to TRBD2. With 2 bases clipped from V and 2 bases from J, the junction kept 5 bases outside the gene matches. The CDR3 sequence is 15 residues long. In germline, CDR1 is SGHVS, CDR2 FNYEAQ. In DNA form, the CDR3 reads TGTGCCAGCAGCTTAATAGCGGGGCCTACCTACGAGCAGTACTTC. It codes for CASSLIAGPTYEQYF.

In its sample, this clonotype was seen a few times. The chain couples TRBV7-2 to TRBJ2-1; a weak D match, TRBD1 (5 bases). The tail of the sequence fits TRBJ2-5 better, so the J call may be wrong. The length of the CDR3 is 14 residues. Germline V gives CDR1 SGHTA, CDR2 FQGNSA. Here the CDR3 reads CASSLESTEGTQYF. CDR3 nucleotides: TGTGCCAGCAGCTTAGAGTCGACAGAAGGGACCCAGTACTTC.

The V call is TRBV14, the J call TRBJ2-5; perhaps TRBD1 as D (5 bases). Per germline, CDR1 SGHDN and CDR2 FVKESK. Trimming removed 2 bases from V and 13 bases from J, with 14 bases in between. This CDR3 spans 12 amino acids. CDR3 region: CASSQTRTFPYF. The CDR3 DNA follows: TGTGCCAGCAGCCAAACCAGGACATTTCCGTACTTC.

This clonotype was seen a few times. CDR3 loop: CASRGQVNYGYTF. The CDR3, as DNA: TGTGCCAGTAGAGGACAGGTGAACTATGGCTACACCTTC. V and J are TRBV19 and TRBJ1-2; TRBD1 matches 7 bases. The CDR3 runs 13 residues. Looked up from germline, CDR1 is LNHDA and CDR2 is SQIVND (reference sequence). V was pared by 6 bases and J by 2 bases, with 3 bases of the junction left unmatched. Full variable domain (missing parts from reference TRBV19 and TRBJ1-2): DGGITQSPKYLFRKEGQNVTLSCEQNLNHDAMYWYRQDPGQGLRLIYYSQIVNDFQKGDIAEGYSVSREKKESFPLTVTSAQKNPTAFYLCASRGQVNYGYTFGSGTRLTVV.

Worth noting for this clonotype: At one boundary the junction diverges from the germline segment, which might be a read error. V and J are TRBV2 and TRBJ1-5; TRBD1 agrees at 7 bases. This CDR3 comprises 13 residues. From germline, CDR1 is SNHLY and CDR2 FYNNEI. The CDR3 coding sequence is TGTGCCAGCAGGGGACAGAGAAATCGGCCCCAGCATTTT. Protein product: CASRGQRNRPQHF.

The chain combines TRBV6-2 or TRBV6-3 with TRBJ2-1; 8 bases align to TRBD2. The germline V gene has CDR1 MNHEY and CDR2 SVGEGT. After removal of 4 bases from V and 0 bases from J, the junction contained 11 bases not matched to a gene. There are 18 residues in the CDR3. The CDR3 DNA follows: TGTGCCAGCAGTTTCCTTCCGGGACTAGGGGGCTCCTACAATGAGCAGTTCTTC. Its protein product is CASSFLPGLGGSYNEQFF.

The CDR3 sequence is CATRTGWQSPLHF. The CDR3 DNA is TGTGCCACCAGGACAGGCTGGCAATCACCCCTCCACTTT. The chain combines TRBV6-1 with TRBJ1-6; 7 nucleotides agree with TRBD1. Germline V gives CDR1 MNHNS, CDR2 SASEGT. The CDR3 runs to 13 residues. Trimming took 10 bases from V and 10 from J; bases not matched to a gene: 10.

Notes on this clonotype: Relative to the germline gene, one junction end is altered; a read error may explain this. The chain links TRBV2 to TRBJ2-5, with D unclear. CDR3 length equals 12 residues. The germline gives CDR1 SNHLY, CDR2 FYNNEI. CDR3 coding DNA: TGTACCAGCAGTGACGGAGTCGAGACCCAGTACTTC. It codes for CTSSDGVETQYF.

This chain connects TRBV12-3 or TRBV12-4 to TRBJ2-1, with 8 nucleotides matching TRBD1. The CDR3 length is 13 residues. Germline trimming cut 9 bases from V and 8 bases from J; bases unmatched to any gene: 9. DNA of the CDR3: TGTGCCAGTTCCCCCCAGGGGGCATATGAGCAGTTCTTC. Residues: CASSPQGAYEQFF.

This clonotype has only a few counts. The CDR3 loop is CASSLWDGKETQYF. For the CDR3, the DNA is TGCGCCAGCAGCCTCTGGGACGGAAAAGAGACCCAGTACTTC. The J gene is TRBJ2-5, the V gene TRBV4-1; D possibly uses TRBD1 or TRBD2 (5 bases each). Trimming stripped 4 bases from V and 3 bases from J, with 12 bases between. Germline assignment: CDR1 MGHRA and CDR2 YSYEKL. This CDR3 region has 14 residues.

The rearrangement uses TRBV18 and TRBJ2-5; D might be TRBD1 (6 bases). The assigned J gene may be wrong: the sequence end matches TRBJ2-7 better. This CDR3 has 16 amino acids. The germline V gene encodes CDR1 KGHSH and CDR2 LQKENI. The CDR3 nucleotides read TGTGCCAGCTCACCACCGGGACACGGCGGTGGCTACGAGCAGTACTTC. It specifies CASSPPGHGGGYEQYF.

With respect to this clonotype: At one end the junction does not follow the germline gene, possibly because of a read error. This sequence joins TRBV7-2 and TRBJ2-5, with 11 bases fitting TRBD1. The CDR3 is made up of 12 amino acids. Per the germline V gene, CDR1 is SGHTA and CDR2 is FQGNSA. Written as DNA, the CDR3 is TGTGCCAGCAGCTGGTGGGGACAGGGGGGAGACTTC. This translates into CASSWWGQGGDF.

The rearrangement joins TRBV6-6 to TRBJ1-4, with D maybe TRBD1 (6 bases). Germline V gene lookup returns CDR1 MNHNY and CDR2 SVGAGI (reference sequence). Trimming took off 7 bases at V and 7 bases at J, with 22 bases between the two ends. This CDR3 comprises 16 residues. This CDR3 is CASTTTKQGTGEKLFF. The CDR3 nucleotides read TGTGCCAGCACCACAACGAAACAGGGAACGGGTGAAAAACTGTTTTTT.

The J gene is TRBJ1-3, the V gene TRBV12-3 or TRBV12-4; D not certain. V lost 9 bases, J lost 0 bases, and 12 bases lay in between. The CDR3 runs 14 residues. CDR3 sequence: CASNTEISGNTIYF. The CDR3 coding sequence is TGTGCCAGTAACACAGAGATCTCTGGAAACACCATATATTTT.

This clonotype was counted only a few times. This chain connects TRBV3-1 to TRBJ2-7; no firm D call. The germline V gene encodes CDR1 LGHDT and CDR2 YNNKEL (reference sequence). Trimming shortened V by 9 bases and J by 2 bases, and 20 bases separated the two germline ends. The CDR3 has 15 residues. The CDR3 nucleotides read TGTGCCAGTACTTACGGTCAGGCACATACCTACGAGCAGTACTTC. Its translation: CASTYGQAHTYEQYF.